This T cell receptor beta chain was observed in a study of cytomegalovirus exposure and HLA in healthy donors. Notes on the study in general: Later work found that TCR association rates differed between HLA loci; DRB1 had the most and HLA-C the fewest.

Germline V gene lookup returns CDR1 SGHRS and CDR2 YFSETQ. The CDR3 spans 16 residues. With V trimmed by 5 bases and J by 5 bases, 15 bases remained unmatched. On this clone: Its antigen is unknown.

Both 60 Vbeta primers and 13 Jbeta primers went into the PCR. Per the study methods: In a later analysis, of 70 million to 85 million unique beta chains, some 10 million appeared in at least two donors. Sequencing was performed with immunoSEQ multiplex PCR; in TCRdb, only in-frame clones are kept and a portion is missing. From that table come the V and J calls and clone size; the DNA was used to work out D and trimming. The sample includes around 180,000 clones, approximately 88% of them seen just once. The chain links TRBV5-1 to TRBJ2-5; 7 nucleotides line up with TRBD1. This sequence originates from a boy younger than 18 in good health and CMV-seronegative. Source material: PBMCs. CDR3 in amino acids: CASSRGVQGIEETQYF. Written as DNA, the CDR3 is TGCGCCAGCAGTCGGGGCGTACAGGGGATAGAGGAGACCCAGTACTTC.